This note documents a single TCR beta chain sequence. The antigen remains undetermined. The primer mix had 60 Vbeta and 13 Jbeta primers. Measured with immunoSEQ multiplex PCR; TCRdb has only the in-frame clones, and not every one. Altogether 150,000 or so clones are present, roughly 80% being singletons, with the ten largest covering about 13%. This record comes from a study of cytomegalovirus exposure and HLA in healthy donors. Regarding the study as a whole: Highly shared sequence variants in one cluster were likely a sequencing artifact.

V dropped 5 bases and J dropped 6; count of bases not matched to a gene: 9. The CDR3 spans 15 residues. The V gene's germline CDR1 is LNHNV and CDR2 YYDKDF (reference sequence). Those who donated were healthy bone marrow donors. The TCR comes from a man aged 35-49 years in good health and CMV-seropositive. Material: PBMCs. The chain uses TRBV15 and TRBJ1-5; 8 bases are a match to TRBD1. The CDR3 DNA sequence: TGTGCCACCAGCTCGGACAGGGTCCGAATTCAGCCCCAGCATTTT. It yields the protein CATSSDRVRIQPQHF.